This TCR beta chain was sequenced in a study of shared clonotypes between healthy human individuals. Naive CD8 populations comprised CD45RO-negative cells positively selected for CCR7, excluding terminally differentiated effector memory CD45RA+ cells. Assay used: immunoSEQ multiplex PCR; TCRdb lists only in-frame clones, some missing. The sample contains 650,000 to 800,000 clones, just over 90% of which appear only once. Points on this clone: Its specificity is unknown.

General study results and limits: Tissues were not sampled, only blood, and their repertoires likely differ.

Trimming left V 4 bases short and J 2 bases short, with 18 bases between. The CDR3 loop spans 16 amino acids. Germline loops: CDR1 PRHDT, CDR2 FYEKMQ (reference sequence). The sequenced sample was naive CD8+ T cells sorted from blood. The receptor was isolated from a man aged 25-40 years in good health. The V gene is TRBV13, the J gene TRBJ2-7, with D possibly matching TRBD2 (6 bases). The CDR3 protein is CASSSGEELAPYEQYF. The CDR3 DNA sequence: TGTGCCAGCAGCTCCGGAGAAGAACTAGCTCCCTACGAGCAGTACTTC.